The sequence of this TCR beta chain was determined in a study of blood T cell repertoires in COVID-19. Looking at the study overall: The United States, Italy and Spain were the sources of the acute and convalescent COVID-19 samples.

Original processing notes: Nucleated cell counts were estimated from reference gene primer amplification. Produced via immunoSEQ multiplex PCR; TCRdb's table is partial and in-frame only. V and J calls and clone size are as listed in that table; D and trimming were resolved from the DNA. The repertoire holds 110,000 to 150,000 clones, approximately 84% seen once, with 44% in the top ten. The CDR3 consists of 14 residues. Trimming took off 0 bases at V and 6 bases at J, with 11 bases between the two ends. Germline loops: CDR1 SGHTA, CDR2 FQGNSA. This receptor was taken from a human donor in a cohort sampled during active COVID-19. Specimen: peripheral blood. The J gene is TRBJ1-2, the V gene TRBV7-2; the D is unclear. Here the CDR3 DNA reads TGTGCCAGCAGCTTAGCGACGCCGGGGAATGGCTACACCTTC. Translation gives CASSLATPGNGYTF.